This TCR beta chain was recorded in a study of blood T cell repertoires in COVID-19. As for the study in general: The analysed material was cDNA or gDNA that came from T cells, B-cell-depleted T cells, or PBMCs.

The method was immunoSEQ multiplex PCR; TCRdb's version includes in-frame clones alone and lacks a portion of them. The sample lists roughly 300,000 clones; 65% to 90% were seen once. Germline V gene sequence: CDR1 SGHTS, CDR2 YDEGEE. Trimming removed 2 bases at V and 0 bases at J, with 11 bases between. The CDR3 totals 16 residues. The source is a human donor in a cohort sampled during active COVID-19. The source material was peripheral blood. V usage is TRBV5-8 and J usage is TRBJ2-2, with D possibly matching TRBD2 (6 bases). CDR3 residues: CASSLGWRANTGELFF. The DNA of the CDR3 is TGTGCCAGCAGCTTAGGCTGGAGGGCGAACACCGGGGAGCTGTTTTTT.